This TCR beta chain was observed in a study of sequential checkpoint blockade in melanoma. In the study overall: Maintenance nivolumab came after either treatment sequence.

Treatment in this sample: randomized to nivolumab then ipilimumab (arm A) or the reverse (arm B). DNA-damaging chemotherapy had not been given to any patient beforehand. PBMC sorting kept live CD3+CD8+ cells without CD19 or CD56. TCRdb keeps only in-frame clones here, not all; method: immunoSEQ multiplex PCR. The sample consists of approximately 21,000 clones, roughly 78% of them appearing once. In germline, CDR1 is GTSNPN, CDR2 SVGIG (reference sequence). V lost 0 bases, J lost 0 bases, and 7 bases lay in between. This CDR3 region has 14 residues. Here the sequenced sample was CD8+ T cells sorted from blood (inferred from file names), taken from a patient given nivolumab and ipilimumab in sequence. The J gene is TRBJ2-3, the V gene TRBV30, with D maybe TRBD1 (6 bases). The TCR was taken from a human donor with melanoma. The chain's CDR3 is CAWSVGQSTDTQYF. CDR3 in DNA: TGTGCCTGGAGTGTTGGACAGAGCACAGATACGCAGTATTTT.